This TCR beta chain was recorded in a study of identical twins. Findings and limits, study-wide: Invariant MAIT and iNKT cells may have partly biased zero-insertion analyses.

This clonotype was counted ten times or more. The antigen remains unidentified. TCRdb ran MiXCR on the 5' RACE reads and lists one entry per CDR3 protein. The sample contains some 200,000 distinct CDR3 sequences, around 8.1% of which appear only once. The CDR3 loop spans 15 amino acids. From germline, CDR1 is SGHDN and CDR2 FVKESK. Trimming pared 2 bases from V and 10 bases from J, leaving 15 bases between. The data were also submitted as part of a second study, on yellow fever vaccine responses in identical twins.

Sequencing was performed on memory (CD45RO+) T cells sorted from blood. The TCR originated in a woman aged 18-29 years in good health. The V and J genes are TRBV14 and TRBJ1-6; TRBD1 might be the D (6 bases). This chain's CDR3 is CASSQQGSGRSPLHF. The CDR3 nucleotides read TGTGCCAGCAGCCAACAGGGGTCCGGGAGGTCACCCCTCCACTTT.